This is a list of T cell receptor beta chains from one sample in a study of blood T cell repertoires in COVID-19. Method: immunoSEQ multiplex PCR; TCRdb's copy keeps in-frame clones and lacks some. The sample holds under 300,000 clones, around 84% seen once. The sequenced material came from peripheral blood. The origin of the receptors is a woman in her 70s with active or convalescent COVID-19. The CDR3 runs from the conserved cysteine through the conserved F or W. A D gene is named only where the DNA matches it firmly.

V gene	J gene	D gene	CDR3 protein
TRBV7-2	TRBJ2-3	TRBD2	CASSLRTSGGTDTQYF
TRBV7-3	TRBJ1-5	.	CASRNGRTEAPDTYSNQPQHF
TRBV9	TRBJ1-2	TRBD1	CASSVGGVRDRDPSNYGYTF
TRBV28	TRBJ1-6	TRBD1	CASEGAQGVGNSPLHF
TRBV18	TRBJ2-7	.	CASSPTGVTSYEQYF
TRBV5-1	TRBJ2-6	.	CASSLATGANVLTF
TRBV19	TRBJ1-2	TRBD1	CASSGQGYGYTF
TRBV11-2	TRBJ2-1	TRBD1	CASSKSARQGWDEQFF
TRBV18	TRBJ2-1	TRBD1	CASSGQGQGNEQFF
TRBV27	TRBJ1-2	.	CASSPTRGGYTF
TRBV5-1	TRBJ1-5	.	CASSLDGFSNQPQHF
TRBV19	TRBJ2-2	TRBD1	CASTGQGDTGELFF
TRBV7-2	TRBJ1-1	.	CASSLRGGPIMNTEAFF
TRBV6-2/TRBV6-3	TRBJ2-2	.	CASSPPGTETGELFF
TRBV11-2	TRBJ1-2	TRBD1	CASSLSGTGSYGYTF
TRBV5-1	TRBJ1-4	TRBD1	CASSSRTGNSQKLFF
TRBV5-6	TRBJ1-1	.	CASSLGTRAEAFF
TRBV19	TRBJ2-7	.	CASTPSGVRAYEQYF
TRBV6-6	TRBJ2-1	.	CASSYGRNEQFF
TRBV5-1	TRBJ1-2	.	CASSPGGAFGYTF
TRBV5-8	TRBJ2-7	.	CASSSREFYEQYF
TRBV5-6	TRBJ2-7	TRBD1	CASSLIEGARGEQYF
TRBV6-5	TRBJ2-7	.	CASRRGSSYEQYF
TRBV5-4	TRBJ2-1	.	CASSSRGINEQFF
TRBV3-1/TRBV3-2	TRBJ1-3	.	CASTGASGNTIYF
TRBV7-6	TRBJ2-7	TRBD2	CASSLMGGAYEQYF
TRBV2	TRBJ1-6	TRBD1	CASRDRGEGGFYSPLHF
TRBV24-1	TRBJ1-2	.	CATSPTPGQGSDYGYTF
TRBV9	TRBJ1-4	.	CASSPQTGLDEKLFF
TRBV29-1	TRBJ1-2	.	CSVEENRSYGYTF
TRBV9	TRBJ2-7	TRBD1	CASSVGTGSPYEQYF
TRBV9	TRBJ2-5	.	CASAGGGSSKETQYF
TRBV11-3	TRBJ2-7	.	CASSLDTSGQSYEQYF
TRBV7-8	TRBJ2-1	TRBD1	CASSSGPLTGGNEQFF
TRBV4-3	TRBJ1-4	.	CASSQAAYETLFF
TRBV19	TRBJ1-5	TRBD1	CASSTPPGGPRSSNQPQHF
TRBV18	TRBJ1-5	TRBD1	CASSPTRTGTMLRGNQPQHF
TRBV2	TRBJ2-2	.	CASTQGNTGELFF
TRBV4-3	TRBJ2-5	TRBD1	CASSQEATGTETQYF
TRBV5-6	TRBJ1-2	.	CASRSLRQPANYGYTF
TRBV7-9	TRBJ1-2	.	CASSLDQGRQYGYTF
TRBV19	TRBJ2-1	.	CASSPGLDNEQFF
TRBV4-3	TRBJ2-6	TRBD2	CASSPGGLSGANVLTF
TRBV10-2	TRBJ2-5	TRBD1	CASRGWGQVQETQYF
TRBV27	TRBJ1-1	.	CASSLGRVNTEAFF
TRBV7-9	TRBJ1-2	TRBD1	CASSLGQGNGYTF
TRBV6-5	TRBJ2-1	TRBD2	CASSNLAGGRGQFF